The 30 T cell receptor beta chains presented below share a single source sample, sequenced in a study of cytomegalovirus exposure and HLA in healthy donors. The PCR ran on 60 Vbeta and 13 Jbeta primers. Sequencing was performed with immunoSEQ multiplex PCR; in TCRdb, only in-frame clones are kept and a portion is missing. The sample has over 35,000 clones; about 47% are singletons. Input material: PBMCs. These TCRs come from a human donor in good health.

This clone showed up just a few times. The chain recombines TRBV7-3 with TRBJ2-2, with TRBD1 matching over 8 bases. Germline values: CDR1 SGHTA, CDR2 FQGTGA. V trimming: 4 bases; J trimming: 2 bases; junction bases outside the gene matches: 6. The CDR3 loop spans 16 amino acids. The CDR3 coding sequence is TGTGCCAGCAGCTCCTTAGACAGGGGCAACACCGGGGAGCTGTTTTTT. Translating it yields CASSSLDRGNTGELFF. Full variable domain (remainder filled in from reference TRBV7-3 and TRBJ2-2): GAGVSQTPSNKVTEKGKYVELRCDPISGHTALYWYRQSLGQGPEFLIYFQGTGAADDSGLPNDRFFAVRPEGSVSTLKIQRTERGDSAVYLCASSSLDRGNTGELFFGEGSRLTVL.

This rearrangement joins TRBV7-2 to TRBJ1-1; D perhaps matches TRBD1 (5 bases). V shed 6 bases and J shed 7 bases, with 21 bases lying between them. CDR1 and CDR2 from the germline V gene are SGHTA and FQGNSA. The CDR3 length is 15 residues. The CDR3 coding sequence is TGTGCCAGCAGGCCCCATTCGGGGCGCGGGGTTGAAGCTTTCTTT. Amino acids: CASRPHSGRGVEAFF.

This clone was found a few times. CDR3 coding DNA: TGTGCCAGCAGAGGGACAGTCAACACTGAAGCTTTCTTT. This codes for CASRGTVNTEAFF. The chain recombines TRBV28 with TRBJ1-1, with 7 positions matching TRBD1. CDR1 is MDHEN and CDR2 is SYDVKM in the germline V gene. V lost 6 bases, J lost 2 bases, and 3 bases stayed unmatched. The length of the CDR3 is 13 residues.

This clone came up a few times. Here the CDR3 DNA reads TGCAGCGTTCCCCGGGGGGGACAGTTTTACAATGAGCAGTTCTTC. Its translation: CSVPRGGQFYNEQFF. The chain recombines TRBV29-1 with TRBJ2-1; possible D gene TRBD2, 8 bases. Germline CDR1 and CDR2: SQVTM and ANQGSEA. This CDR3 is 15 amino acids long. Trimming stripped 5 bases from V and 4 bases from J, with 18 bases between.

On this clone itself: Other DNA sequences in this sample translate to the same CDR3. For the CDR3, the DNA is TGTGCCAGCAGTTACACGGGGGGTGGCTACACCTTC. This sequence encodes CASSYTGGGYTF. The V and J genes are TRBV6-5 and TRBJ1-2, with a possible D match to TRBD1 (5 bases). Germline CDR1 MNHEY, CDR2 SVGAGI. CDR3 size: 12 residues. Between the trimmed V and J ends, which lost 2 bases and 7 bases, there was a span of 8 bases.

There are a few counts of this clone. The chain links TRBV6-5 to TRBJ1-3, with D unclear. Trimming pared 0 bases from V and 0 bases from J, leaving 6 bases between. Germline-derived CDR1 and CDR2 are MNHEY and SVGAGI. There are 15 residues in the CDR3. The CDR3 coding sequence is TGTGCCAGCAGTTACTCCCTTTCCTCTGGAAACACCATATATTTT. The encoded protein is CASSYSLSSGNTIYF.

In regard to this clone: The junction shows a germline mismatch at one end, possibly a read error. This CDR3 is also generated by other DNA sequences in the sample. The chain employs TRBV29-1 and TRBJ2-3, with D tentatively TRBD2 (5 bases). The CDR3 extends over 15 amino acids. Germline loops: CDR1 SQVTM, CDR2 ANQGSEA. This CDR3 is CSVGMDFYSTDTQYF. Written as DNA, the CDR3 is TGTAGCGTTGGGATGGACTTTTATTCCACAGATACGCAGTATTTT.

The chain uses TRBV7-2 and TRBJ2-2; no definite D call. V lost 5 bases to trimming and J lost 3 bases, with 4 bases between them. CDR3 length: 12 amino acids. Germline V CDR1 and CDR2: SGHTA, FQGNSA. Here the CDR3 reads CASSPYTGELFF. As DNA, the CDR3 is TGTGCCAGCAGCCCTTACACCGGGGAGCTGTTTTTT. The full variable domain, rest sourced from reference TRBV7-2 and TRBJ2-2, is GAGVSQSPSNKVTEKGKDVELRCDPISGHTALYWYRQSLGQGLEFLIYFQGNSAPDKSGLPSDRFSAERTGGSVSTLTIQRTQQEDSAVYLCASSPYTGELFFGEGSRLTVL.

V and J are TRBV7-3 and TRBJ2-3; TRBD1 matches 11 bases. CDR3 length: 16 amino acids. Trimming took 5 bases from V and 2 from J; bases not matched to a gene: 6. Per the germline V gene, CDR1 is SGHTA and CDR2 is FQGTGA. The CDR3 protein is CASSRLGQGVTDTQYF. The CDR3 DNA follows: TGTGCCAGCAGCCGACTGGGACAGGGGGTCACAGATACGCAGTATTTT. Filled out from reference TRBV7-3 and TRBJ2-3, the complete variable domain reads GAGVSQTPSNKVTEKGKYVELRCDPISGHTALYWYRQSLGQGPEFLIYFQGTGAADDSGLPNDRFFAVRPEGSVSTLKIQRTERGDSAVYLCASSRLGQGVTDTQYFGPGTRLTVL.

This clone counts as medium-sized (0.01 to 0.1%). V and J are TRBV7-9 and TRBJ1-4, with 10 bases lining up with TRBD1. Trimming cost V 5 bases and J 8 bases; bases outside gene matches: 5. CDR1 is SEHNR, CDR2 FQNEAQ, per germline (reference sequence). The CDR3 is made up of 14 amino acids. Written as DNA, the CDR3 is TGTGCCAGCAGCATACGACAGGGGGCAGAAAAACTGTTTTTT. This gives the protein CASSIRQGAEKLFF.

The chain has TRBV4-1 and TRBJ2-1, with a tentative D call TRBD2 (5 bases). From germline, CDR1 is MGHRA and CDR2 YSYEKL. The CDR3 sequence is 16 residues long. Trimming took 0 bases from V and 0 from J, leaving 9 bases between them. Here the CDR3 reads CASSQERVSSYNEQFF. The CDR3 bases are TGCGCCAGCAGCCAAGAGAGGGTGAGCTCCTACAATGAGCAGTTCTTC.

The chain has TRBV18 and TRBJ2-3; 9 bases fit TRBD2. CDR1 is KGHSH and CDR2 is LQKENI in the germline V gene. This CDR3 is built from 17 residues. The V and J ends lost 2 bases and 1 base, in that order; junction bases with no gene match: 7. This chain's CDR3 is CASSPGEREDRTDTQYF. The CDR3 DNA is TGTGCCAGCTCACCAGGAGAGCGGGAGGATCGCACAGATACGCAGTATTTT.

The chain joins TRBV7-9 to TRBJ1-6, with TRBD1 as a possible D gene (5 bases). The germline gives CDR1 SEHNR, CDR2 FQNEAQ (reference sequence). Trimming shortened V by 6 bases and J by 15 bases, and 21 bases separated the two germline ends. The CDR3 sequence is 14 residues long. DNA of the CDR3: TGTGCCAGCAGTCGGACACCCCAGATAATGCACCTCCACTTT. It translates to CASSRTPQIMHLHF.

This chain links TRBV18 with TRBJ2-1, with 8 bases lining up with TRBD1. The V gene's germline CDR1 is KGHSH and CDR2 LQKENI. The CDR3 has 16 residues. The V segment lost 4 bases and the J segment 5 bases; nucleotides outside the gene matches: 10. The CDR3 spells CASSLYRGFTDNEQFF. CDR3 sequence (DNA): TGTGCCAGCTCACTCTACAGGGGGTTTACCGACAATGAGCAGTTCTTC.

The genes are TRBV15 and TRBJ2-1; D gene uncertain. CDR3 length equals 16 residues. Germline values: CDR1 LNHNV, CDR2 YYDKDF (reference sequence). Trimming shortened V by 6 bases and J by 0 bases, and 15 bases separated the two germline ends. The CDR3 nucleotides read TGTGCCACCAGTAAAGCGCTCTCCAGCTCCTACAATGAGCAGTTCTTC. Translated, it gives CATSKALSSSYNEQFF.

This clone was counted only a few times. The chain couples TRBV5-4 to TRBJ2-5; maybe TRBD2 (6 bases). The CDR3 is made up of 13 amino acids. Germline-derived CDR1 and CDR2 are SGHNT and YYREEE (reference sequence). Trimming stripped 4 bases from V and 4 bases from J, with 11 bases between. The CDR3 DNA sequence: TGTGCCAGCAGCCCGCTGGGGGGAGAGACCCAGTACTTC. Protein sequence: CASSPLGGETQYF.

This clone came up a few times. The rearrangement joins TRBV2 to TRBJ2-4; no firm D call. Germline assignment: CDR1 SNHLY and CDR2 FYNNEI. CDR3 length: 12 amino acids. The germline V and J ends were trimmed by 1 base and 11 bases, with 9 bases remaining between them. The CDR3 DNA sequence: TGTGCCAGCAGTGAAGAGCCGCCCTTTCAGTACTTC. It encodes CASSEEPPFQYF. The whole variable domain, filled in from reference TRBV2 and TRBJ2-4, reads EPEVTQTPSHQVTQMGQEVILRCVPISNHLYFYWYRQILGQKVEFLVSFYNNEISEKSEIFDDQFSVERPDGSNFTLKIRSTKLEDSAMYFCASSEEPPFQYFGAGTRLSVL.

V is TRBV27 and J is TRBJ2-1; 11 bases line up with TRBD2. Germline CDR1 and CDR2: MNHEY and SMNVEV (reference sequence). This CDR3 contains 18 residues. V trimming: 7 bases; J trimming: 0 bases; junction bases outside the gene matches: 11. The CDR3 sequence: CASTSSRLAGSSYNEQFF. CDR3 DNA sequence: TGTGCCAGCACCTCCTCCAGACTAGCGGGGAGCTCCTACAATGAGCAGTTCTTC.

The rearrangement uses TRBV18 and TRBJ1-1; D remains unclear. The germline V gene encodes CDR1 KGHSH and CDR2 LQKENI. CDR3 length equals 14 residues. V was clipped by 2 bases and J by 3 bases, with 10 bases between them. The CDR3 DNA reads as TGTGCCAGCTCACCAGTCACACGGGACACTGAAGCTTTCTTT. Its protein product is CASSPVTRDTEAFF.

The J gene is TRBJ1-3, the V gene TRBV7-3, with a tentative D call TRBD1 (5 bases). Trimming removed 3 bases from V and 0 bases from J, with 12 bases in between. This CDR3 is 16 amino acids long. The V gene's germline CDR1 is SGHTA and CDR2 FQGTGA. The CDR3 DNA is TGTGCCAGCAGCTTCGGAGGGACTGACTCTGGAAACACCATATATTTT. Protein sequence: CASSFGGTDSGNTIYF.

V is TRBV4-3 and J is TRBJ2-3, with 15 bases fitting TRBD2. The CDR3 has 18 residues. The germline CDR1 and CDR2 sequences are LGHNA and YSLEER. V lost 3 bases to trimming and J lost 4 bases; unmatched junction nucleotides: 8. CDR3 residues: CASSQGLAGGSFPDTQYF. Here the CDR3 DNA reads TGCGCCAGCAGCCAGGGACTAGCGGGAGGCTCTTTCCCAGATACGCAGTATTTT.

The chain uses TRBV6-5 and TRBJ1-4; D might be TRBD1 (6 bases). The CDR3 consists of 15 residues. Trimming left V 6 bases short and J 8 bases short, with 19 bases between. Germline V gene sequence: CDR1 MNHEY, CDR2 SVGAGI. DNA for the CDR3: TGTGCCAGCAGCGGATACCGGGCCCAGGGGGAAAAACTGTTTTTT. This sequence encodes CASSGYRAQGEKLFF.

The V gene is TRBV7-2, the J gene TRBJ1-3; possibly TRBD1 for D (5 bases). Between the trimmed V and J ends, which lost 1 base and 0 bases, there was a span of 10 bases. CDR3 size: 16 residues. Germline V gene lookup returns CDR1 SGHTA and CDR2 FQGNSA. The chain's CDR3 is CASSLGQGASGNTIYF. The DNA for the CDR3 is TGTGCCAGCAGCTTAGGGCAGGGTGCCTCTGGAAACACCATATATTTT.

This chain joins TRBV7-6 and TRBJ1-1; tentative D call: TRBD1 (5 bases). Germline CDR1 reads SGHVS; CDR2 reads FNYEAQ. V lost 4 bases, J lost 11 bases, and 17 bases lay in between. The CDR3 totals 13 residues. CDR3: CASSSLGGGAAFF. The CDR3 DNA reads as TGTGCCAGCAGCTCTCTGGGAGGAGGGGCGGCTTTCTTT.

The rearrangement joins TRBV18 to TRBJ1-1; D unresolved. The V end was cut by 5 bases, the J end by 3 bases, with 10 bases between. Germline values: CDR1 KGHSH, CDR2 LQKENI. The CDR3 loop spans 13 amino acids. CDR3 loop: CASSAESYTEAFF. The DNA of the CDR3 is TGTGCCAGCTCAGCGGAGAGCTACACTGAAGCTTTCTTT. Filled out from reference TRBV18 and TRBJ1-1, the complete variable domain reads NAGVMQNPRHLVRRRGQEARLRCSPMKGHSHVYWYRQLPEEGLKFMVYLQKENIIDESGMPKERFSAEFPKEGPSILRIQQVVRGDSAAYFCASSAESYTEAFFGQGTRLTVV.

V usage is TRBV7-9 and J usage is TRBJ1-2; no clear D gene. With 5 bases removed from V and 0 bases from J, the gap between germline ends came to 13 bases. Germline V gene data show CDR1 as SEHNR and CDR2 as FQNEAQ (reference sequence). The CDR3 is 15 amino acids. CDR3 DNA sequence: TGTGCCAGCAGCCAAGAGTCTACAGCTAACTATGGCTACACCTTC. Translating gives CASSQESTANYGYTF. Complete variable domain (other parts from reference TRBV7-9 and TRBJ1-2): DTGVSQNPRHKITKRGQNVTFRCDPISEHNRLYWYRQTLGQGPEFLTYFQNEAQLEKSRLLSDRFSAERPKGSFSTLEIQRTEQGDSAMYLCASSQESTANYGYTFGSGTRLTVV.

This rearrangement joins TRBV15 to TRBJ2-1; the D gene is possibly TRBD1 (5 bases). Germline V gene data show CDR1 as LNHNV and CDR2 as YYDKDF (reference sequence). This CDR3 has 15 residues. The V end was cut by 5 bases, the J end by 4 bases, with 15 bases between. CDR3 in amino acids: CATSQGSHYYNEQFF. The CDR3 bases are TGTGCCACCAGCCAGGGTTCCCATTATTACAATGAGCAGTTCTTC.

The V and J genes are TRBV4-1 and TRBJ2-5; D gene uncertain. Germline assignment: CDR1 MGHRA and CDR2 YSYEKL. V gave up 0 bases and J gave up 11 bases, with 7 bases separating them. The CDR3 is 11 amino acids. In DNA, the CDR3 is TGCGCCAGCAGCCAAGAGGTTGAGCAGTACTTC. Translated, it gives CASSQEVEQYF.

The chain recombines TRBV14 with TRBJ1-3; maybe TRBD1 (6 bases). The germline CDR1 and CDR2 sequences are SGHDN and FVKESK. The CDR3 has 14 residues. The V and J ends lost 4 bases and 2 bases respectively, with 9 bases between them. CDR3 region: CASSLWTAGNTIYF. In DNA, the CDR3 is TGTGCCAGCAGCCTTTGGACAGCTGGAAACACCATATATTTT. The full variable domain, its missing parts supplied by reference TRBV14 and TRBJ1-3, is EAGVTQFPSHSVIEKGQTVTLRCDPISGHDNLYWYRRVMGKEIKFLLHFVKESKQDESGMPNNRFLAERTGGTYSTLKVQPAELEDSGVYFCASSLWTAGNTIYFGEGSWLTVV.

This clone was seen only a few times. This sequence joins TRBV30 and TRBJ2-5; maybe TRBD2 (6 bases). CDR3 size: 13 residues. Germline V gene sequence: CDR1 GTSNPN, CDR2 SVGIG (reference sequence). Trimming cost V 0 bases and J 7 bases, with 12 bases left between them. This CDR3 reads CAWSVGGWGTQYF. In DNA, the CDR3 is TGTGCCTGGAGTGTGGGGGGATGGGGGACCCAGTACTTC.